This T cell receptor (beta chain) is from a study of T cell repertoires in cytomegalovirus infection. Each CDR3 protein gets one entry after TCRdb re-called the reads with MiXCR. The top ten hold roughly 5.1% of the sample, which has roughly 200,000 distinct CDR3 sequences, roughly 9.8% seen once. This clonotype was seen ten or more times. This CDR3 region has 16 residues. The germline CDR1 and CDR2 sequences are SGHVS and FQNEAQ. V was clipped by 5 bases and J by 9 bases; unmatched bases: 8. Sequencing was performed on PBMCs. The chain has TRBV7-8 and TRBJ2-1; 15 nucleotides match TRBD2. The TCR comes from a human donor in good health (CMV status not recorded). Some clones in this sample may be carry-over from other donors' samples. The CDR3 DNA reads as TGTGCCAGCAGCCCGTGGACTAGCGGGAGGGCCGGTGAGCAGTTCTTC. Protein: CASSPWTSGRAGEQFF.